These 5 T cell receptor beta chains were sequenced from one sample in a study of blood T cell repertoires in COVID-19. Data came from immunoSEQ multiplex PCR; TCRdb stores just in-frame clones and leaves some out. The sample includes 350,000 to 450,000 clones, about 88% seen only once; the top ten take about 2.9%. Specimen: peripheral blood. The source is a human donor in a cohort sampled during active COVID-19.

V gene TRBV5-6 combines with J gene TRBJ2-1; D ambiguous. Trimming left V 1 base short and J 8 bases short, with 13 bases between. The CDR3 is 14 residues long. Germline CDR1 reads SGHDT; CDR2 reads YYEEEE. Written as DNA, the CDR3 is TGTGCCAGCAGCTTGCTTGGCATTTCAGATGAGCAGTTCTTC. This sequence encodes CASSLLGISDEQFF.

This chain uses TRBV27 with TRBJ1-5, with a tentative D call TRBD1 (5 bases). This CDR3 has 16 residues. V lost 0 bases to trimming and J lost 7 bases, with 16 bases between them. Germline V CDR1 and CDR2: MNHEY, SMNVEV (reference sequence). The chain's CDR3 is CASSLSGGTVGQPQHF. CDR3 DNA sequence: TGTGCCAGCAGTTTATCGGGGGGAACGGTGGGACAGCCCCAGCATTTT.

The V call is TRBV29-1, the J call TRBJ2-3; D not certain. There are 12 residues in the CDR3. CDR1 is SQVTM, CDR2 ANQGSEA, per germline. Between the trimmed V and J ends, which lost 7 bases and 5 bases, there was a span of 13 bases. DNA for the CDR3: TGCAGCGCTACACCAATCCGAGATACGCAGTATTTT. This codes for CSATPIRDTQYF.

The rearrangement links TRBV18 to TRBJ2-5, with D uncertain. Germline V gene data show CDR1 as KGHSH and CDR2 as LQKENI. The ends were cut back, 6 bases at V and 4 bases at J, with 9 bases in the middle. The CDR3 totals 12 residues. The CDR3 sequence is CASSPYPETQYF. CDR3 nucleotide sequence: TGTGCCAGCTCCCCCTACCCAGAGACCCAGTACTTC.

V gene TRBV7-9 combines with J gene TRBJ1-2; D is undetermined. The length of the CDR3 is 15 residues. Germline-derived CDR1 and CDR2 are SEHNR and FQNEAQ (reference sequence). Trimming removed 1 base at V and 1 base at J, with 10 bases between. This CDR3 reads CASSLVVPDNYGYTF. The CDR3 DNA reads as TGTGCCAGCAGCTTAGTCGTCCCAGATAACTATGGCTACACCTTC. The full variable domain, with the rest looked up from reference TRBV7-9 and TRBJ1-2, is DTGVSQNPRHKITKRGQNVTFRCDPISEHNRLYWYRQTLGQGPEFLTYFQNEAQLEKSRLLSDRFSAERPKGSFSTLEIQRTEQGDSAMYLCASSLVVPDNYGYTFGSGTRLTVV.